Presented here are 9 T cell receptor beta chains from one specimen sequenced in a study of OX40 agonist ivuxolimab in advanced cancers. Using immunoSEQ multiplex PCR, the repertoire was profiled, and TCRdb retains in-frame clones only, with some absent. The sample includes around 53,000 clones, roughly 73% of them seen just once. The specimen comprised CD4+ or CD8+ T cells sorted from blood, sampled in a trial of the OX40 agonist ivuxolimab. Every receptor here comes from an adult with an advanced solid tumor such as melanoma, head and neck, liver or kidney cancer.

This sequence joins TRBV4-2 and TRBJ1-6, with 9 bases identical to TRBD1. The CDR3 length is 15 residues. Looked up from germline, CDR1 is LGHNA and CDR2 is YNFKEQ. J was trimmed by 5 bases and V by 5 bases; bases with no gene match: 4. CDR3 in amino acids: CASSNGQGNNSPLHF. The CDR3 DNA reads TGTGCCAGCAGCAACGGACAGGGGAATAATTCACCCCTCCACTTT.

The chain carries TRBV5-4 and TRBJ1-3; no firm D call. The CDR3 has 17 amino acids. Trimming took off 4 bases at V and 0 bases at J, with 17 bases between the two ends. Germline V gives CDR1 SGHNT, CDR2 YYREEE (reference sequence). In nucleotides, the CDR3 is TGTGCCAGCAGCCGTTTTTCGGGCGATATCTCTGGAAACACCATATATTTT. The encoded protein is CASSRFSGDISGNTIYF.

The count of this clone is one. The rearrangement links TRBV7-2 to TRBJ1-4; no firm D call. From germline, CDR1 is SGHTA and CDR2 FQGNSA. The CDR3 length is 16 residues. Between the trimmed V and J ends, which lost 2 bases and 0 bases, there was a span of 10 bases. The CDR3 DNA sequence: TGTGCCAGCAGCTTAAAGGGATCTGCAACTAATGAAAAACTGTTTTTT. Translation: CASSLKGSATNEKLFF. Using reference TRBV7-2 and TRBJ1-4 for the parts outside the CDR3, the full variable domain is GAGVSQSPSNKVTEKGKDVELRCDPISGHTALYWYRQSLGQGLEFLIYFQGNSAPDKSGLPSDRFSAERTGGSVSTLTIQRTQQEDSAVYLCASSLKGSATNEKLFFGSGTQLSVL.

The chain links TRBV2 to TRBJ1-1; no reliable D call. V gave up 1 base and J gave up 5 bases, with 17 bases separating them. Looked up from germline, CDR1 is SNHLY and CDR2 is FYNNEI. The length of the CDR3 is 16 residues. This CDR3 reads CASSEVPGSGRTEAFF. The CDR3 DNA reads TGTGCCAGCAGTGAAGTTCCGGGGAGCGGAAGGACTGAAGCTTTCTTT.

This chain links TRBV10-3 with TRBJ2-7; no definite D call. Looked up from germline, CDR1 is ENHRY and CDR2 is SYGVKD. Trimming shortened V by 0 bases and J by 3 bases, and 12 bases separated the two germline ends. This CDR3 has 15 residues. The CDR3 sequence: CAISESKARFYEQYF. As DNA, the CDR3 is TGTGCCATCAGTGAGTCGAAAGCCAGGTTCTACGAGCAGTACTTC.

This clone was found once. The rearrangement links TRBV7-2 to TRBJ1-4; 9 bases map to TRBD1. Germline-derived CDR1 and CDR2 are SGHTA and FQGNSA. This CDR3 has 13 amino acids. Germline trimming cut 4 bases from V and 8 bases from J; bases unmatched to any gene: 2. CDR3 DNA: TGTGCCAGCAGCTGGACAGGGGAAGAAAAACTGTTTTTT. Its translation is CASSWTGEEKLFF. Full variable domain (outside the CDR3, taken from reference TRBV7-2 and TRBJ1-4): GAGVSQSPSNKVTEKGKDVELRCDPISGHTALYWYRQSLGQGLEFLIYFQGNSAPDKSGLPSDRFSAERTGGSVSTLTIQRTQQEDSAVYLCASSWTGEEKLFFGSGTQLSVL.

The chain couples TRBV7-9 to TRBJ2-7; possible D gene TRBD2, 6 bases. This CDR3 comprises 12 residues. V was pared by 5 bases and J by 6 bases, with 11 bases between. CDR1 SEHNR and CDR2 FQNEAQ come from the germline V gene (reference sequence). CDR3 coding DNA: TGTGCCAGCAGCACCCTAGCGAGCGAGCAGTACTTC. Its protein is CASSTLASEQYF.

A few counts support this clone. The chain recombines TRBV28 with TRBJ2-7; D is perhaps TRBD2 (7 bases). This CDR3 spans 17 amino acids. Trimming took off 1 base at V and 6 bases at J, with 22 bases between the two ends. The germline V gene has CDR1 MDHEN and CDR2 SYDVKM. CDR3: CASSLFIPRGGTSEQYF. The CDR3 nucleotides read TGTGCCAGCAGTTTATTTATCCCTCGGGGAGGGACAAGCGAGCAGTACTTC.

The V gene is TRBV18, the J gene TRBJ1-2, with D possibly TRBD1 on 5 matching bases. V was trimmed by 3 bases and J by 6 bases, leaving 11 bases between them. Germline V gene data show CDR1 as KGHSH and CDR2 as LQKENI. The CDR3 spans 13 residues. The DNA for the CDR3 is TGTGCCAGCTCACCCGACAGTTTCCATGGCTACACCTTC. It yields the protein CASSPDSFHGYTF.